Below, 32 T cell receptor beta chains from the same sample are listed, as sequenced in a study of beta chain features in type 1 diabetes. Overall study findings and caveats: Type 1 diabetes patients showed a moderate but significant shortening of TCRB CDR3s in all four CD4+ subsets.

No antigen is known for these receptors. Expressed TCRB transcripts were sequenced after all isolated RNA was converted to cDNA. Here immunoSEQ multiplex PCR was the method, and the copy in TCRdb shows in-frame clones only, minus some. The data show more than 250,000 clones, with roughly 20% seen just once and roughly 0.028% held by the top ten. The material sequenced was naive CD4+ T cells from blood. The receptors were sampled from a woman aged 40 to 50 with type 1 diabetes.

The chain recombines TRBV28 with TRBJ2-7; 7 bases are a match to TRBD2. J was trimmed by 3 bases and V by 6 bases; bases with no gene match: 8. Germline assignment: CDR1 MDHEN and CDR2 SYDVKM. This CDR3 is 14 amino acids long. CDR3 DNA: TGTGCCAGCAGCCCCGCGAGCGGGGTCTACGAGCAGTACTTC. Protein: CASSPASGVYEQYF.

The CDR3 region is CATSRVSGLAAETQYF. CDR3 sequence (DNA): TGTGCCACCAGCAGAGTCTCTGGGCTAGCGGCAGAGACCCAGTACTTC. The V and J genes are TRBV15 and TRBJ2-5; 7 nucleotides line up with TRBD2. Germline CDR1 and CDR2: LNHNV and YYDKDF (reference sequence). With 1 base clipped from V and 4 bases from J, the junction kept 9 bases outside the gene matches. This CDR3 has 16 amino acids.

The J gene is TRBJ2-7, the V gene TRBV7-3; weak D call: TRBD2 (6 bases). The length of the CDR3 is 15 residues. With 5 bases removed from V and 0 bases from J, the gap between germline ends came to 14 bases. Germline CDR1 reads SGHTA; CDR2 reads FQGTGA. The DNA of the CDR3 is TGTGCCAGCAGCCAAGAGGAGGGAAGCTCCTACGAGCAGTACTTC. This sequence encodes CASSQEEGSSYEQYF.

The J gene is TRBJ2-5, the V gene TRBV25-1; a weak D match, TRBD1 (7 bases). V dropped 4 bases and J dropped 6 bases, with 18 bases sitting between them. CDR1 and CDR2 from the germline V gene are MGHDK and SYGVNS. The CDR3 covers 15 residues. This CDR3 is CASSGTLQGGKTQYF. The CDR3, as DNA: TGTGCCAGCAGTGGAACCCTTCAGGGGGGAAAGACCCAGTACTTC.

The sample holds a few counts of this clone. This chain links TRBV5-8 with TRBJ1-5; D is unclear. The V end was cut by 0 bases, the J end by 4 bases, with 14 bases between. Germline CDR1 SGHTS, CDR2 YDEGEE. This CDR3 has 16 residues. CDR3 amino acids: CASSLGLAAFNQPQHF. CDR3 in DNA: TGTGCCAGCAGCTTGGGTTTGGCCGCTTTTAATCAGCCCCAGCATTTT.

Comments on this clone: This sample includes further DNA sequences coding for the same CDR3. The chain joins TRBV2 to TRBJ1-1; D may be TRBD1 (6 bases). The CDR3 has 14 amino acids. CDR1 is SNHLY, CDR2 FYNNEI, per germline. V gave up 2 bases and J gave up 0 bases, with 7 bases separating them. CDR3 nucleotides: TGTGCCAGCAGTGAACAGGGGTTGAACACTGAAGCTTTCTTT. Encoded protein: CASSEQGLNTEAFF.

In its sample, this clone was seen a few times. V usage is TRBV29-1 and J usage is TRBJ2-5, with TRBD1 as a possible D gene (6 bases). Deletions cut 7 bases from V and 1 base from J, with 10 bases between. The CDR3 is 12 residues long. Per germline, CDR1 SQVTM and CDR2 ANQGSEA. This CDR3 is CSALGAQETQYF. The CDR3 DNA reads as TGCAGCGCACTGGGGGCCCAAGAGACCCAGTACTTC.

In this sample, this clone turned up a few times. The CDR3 DNA follows: TGTGCCAGCAACTCTCAAAGGGGGGGGGTGAACATTCAGTACTTC. This gives the protein CASNSQRGGVNIQYF. The gene calls are TRBV28 and TRBJ2-4, with a weak D call TRBD2 (7 bases). V was trimmed by 7 bases and J by 7 bases, leaving 20 bases between them. Germline assignment: CDR1 MDHEN and CDR2 SYDVKM. CDR3 length: 15 residues.

The table lists this clone with a few counts. This rearrangement joins TRBV5-6 to TRBJ1-2; TRBD1 might be the D (5 bases). Germline CDR1 reads SGHDT; CDR2 reads YYEEEE. The CDR3 is made up of 13 amino acids. Trimming removed 9 bases from V and 10 bases from J, with 22 bases in between. The CDR3 spells CATSPGALRDYTF. CDR3 nucleotides: TGTGCCACCTCGCCTGGGGCACTTAGGGACTACACCTTC.

This clone has more than one count but fewer than ten. V and J are TRBV27 and TRBJ1-4; tentative D call: TRBD1 (6 bases). The ends were cut back, 10 bases at V and 2 bases at J, with 14 bases in the middle. This CDR3 is built from 14 residues. Germline values: CDR1 MNHEY, CDR2 SMNVEV (reference sequence). CDR3 nucleotide sequence: TGTGCCACTTCCCACCAGGGGACTAATGAAAAACTGTTTTTT. Translation: CATSHQGTNEKLFF.

The rearrangement uses TRBV19 and TRBJ2-6, with TRBD1 identical over 10 bases. Germline CDR1 is LNHDA and CDR2 is SQIVND (reference sequence). CDR3 length equals 18 residues. The trim removed 4 bases at V and 0 bases at J, leaving 6 bases unmatched. The chain's CDR3 is CASSTSTGGRSGANVLTF. The CDR3 DNA is TGTGCCAGTAGTACTTCGACAGGGGGCCGCTCTGGGGCCAACGTCCTGACTTTC.

V is TRBV7-3 and J is TRBJ2-2; the D gene is possibly TRBD2 (5 bases). This CDR3 comprises 14 residues. V was trimmed by 8 bases and J by 3 bases, leaving 13 bases between them. CDR1 and CDR2 (germline): SGHTA, FQGTGA. The CDR3 DNA is TGTGCCAGCGCTCCGGGATTAGACACCGGGGAGCTGTTTTTT. It codes for CASAPGLDTGELFF.

The gene calls are TRBV19 and TRBJ2-7; D unclear. V lost 8 bases to trimming and J lost 2 bases, with 13 bases between them. This CDR3 spans 13 amino acids. Germline V gene data show CDR1 as LNHDA and CDR2 as SQIVND (reference sequence). The CDR3 protein is CASSAAPTYEQYF. The CDR3 region has the DNA TGTGCCAGTTCGGCAGCGCCCACCTACGAGCAGTACTTC.

This clone was counted between two and nine times. V usage is TRBV29-1 and J usage is TRBJ2-7; 10 bases align to TRBD1. This CDR3 is 13 amino acids long. Germline CDR1 reads SQVTM; CDR2 reads ANQGSEA. V shed 4 bases, J shed 3 bases, and the junction held 3 bases outside the gene matches. CDR3 nucleotides: TGCAGCGTTGGGGACAGGGGACTCTACGAGCAGTACTTC. Protein sequence: CSVGDRGLYEQYF.

This clone was counted a few times. CDR3: CASSYQTGNTEAFF. CDR3 DNA sequence: TGTGCCAGCAGTTACCAAACGGGTAACACTGAAGCTTTCTTT. V and J are TRBV6-5 and TRBJ1-1; D is unresolved. This CDR3 is built from 14 residues. Trimming pared 2 bases from V and 2 bases from J, leaving 9 bases between. Per germline, CDR1 MNHEY and CDR2 SVGAGI.

This clone was detected a few times. The rearrangement joins TRBV29-1 to TRBJ2-7; tentatively, D is TRBD2 (6 bases). Germline V gene sequence: CDR1 SQVTM, CDR2 ANQGSEA. This CDR3 region has 10 residues. The V gene lost 4 bases and the J gene lost 7 bases, with 8 bases spanning the gap. As DNA, the CDR3 is TGCAGCGTTGGGGAGGAAGAGCAGTACTTC. This sequence encodes CSVGEEEQYF.

This clone showed up just a few times. The chain combines TRBV28 with TRBJ2-1; TRBD2 agrees at 8 bases. Germline CDR1 and CDR2: MDHEN and SYDVKM. Losses at the gene ends were 4 bases for V and 5 bases for J; bases not matched to a gene: 13. The CDR3 is 17 residues long. The CDR3 sequence is CASSSSLQRGLDNEQFF. CDR3 DNA sequence: TGTGCCAGCAGTTCCAGCCTCCAGCGGGGGCTCGACAATGAGCAGTTCTTC.

V usage is TRBV7-8 and J usage is TRBJ1-1; D remains unclear. Germline V lookup: CDR1 SGHVS, CDR2 FQNEAQ. The length of the CDR3 is 13 residues. The V end was cut by 3 bases, the J end by 0 bases, with 5 bases between. In nucleotides, the CDR3 is TGTGCCAGCAGCTTGAGTCTGAACACTGAAGCTTTCTTT. Amino acids: CASSLSLNTEAFF.

The CDR3 protein is CAISDRENTEAFF. DNA of the CDR3: TGTGCCATCAGTGACAGGGAGAACACTGAAGCTTTCTTT. The chain has TRBV10-3 and TRBJ1-1, with a tentative D call TRBD1 (5 bases). The V gene lost 3 bases and the J gene lost 1 base, with 6 bases spanning the gap. The CDR3 is 13 residues long. Looked up from germline, CDR1 is ENHRY and CDR2 is SYGVKD.

V gene TRBV9 combines with J gene TRBJ1-3, with a possible D match to TRBD1 (6 bases). CDR1 and CDR2 (germline): SGDLS, YYNGEE. This CDR3 contains 14 residues. Trimming pared 4 bases from V and 0 bases from J, leaving 8 bases between. This CDR3 reads CASSKGGSGNTIYF. DNA of the CDR3: TGTGCCAGCAGCAAAGGGGGCTCTGGAAACACCATATATTTT.

The rearrangement joins TRBV4-3 to TRBJ2-1; weak D call: TRBD2 (5 bases). From germline, CDR1 is LGHNA and CDR2 YSLEER. Deletions cut 0 bases from V and 9 bases from J, with 9 bases between. The CDR3 covers 13 residues. CDR3 amino acids: CASSQDNRGEQFF. CDR3 DNA: TGCGCCAGCAGCCAAGATAACCGGGGTGAGCAGTTCTTC.

Here the CDR3 DNA reads TGTGCCAGCAGTGTCAGGGGGCTCGGCAATCAGCCCCAGCATTTT. Translated, it gives CASSVRGLGNQPQHF. The chain employs TRBV2 and TRBJ1-5; 8 bases are a match to TRBD1. Germline CDR1 SNHLY, CDR2 FYNNEI. Trimming cost V 4 bases and J 2 bases; bases outside gene matches: 4. The CDR3 spans 15 residues.

This chain links TRBV7-2 with TRBJ1-5; 9 positions match TRBD1. This CDR3 region has 14 residues. Germline trimming cut 6 bases from V and 7 bases from J; bases unmatched to any gene: 7. In germline, CDR1 is SGHTA, CDR2 FQGNSA. The CDR3 reads CASRAQGAGQPQHF. CDR3 nucleotide sequence: TGTGCCAGCAGGGCACAGGGGGCTGGGCAGCCCCAGCATTTT. Based on the CDR3 plus reference TRBV7-2 and TRBJ1-5, the full variable domain is GAGVSQSPSNKVTEKGKDVELRCDPISGHTALYWYRQSLGQGLEFLIYFQGNSAPDKSGLPSDRFSAERTGGSVSTLTIQRTQQEDSAVYLCASRAQGAGQPQHFGDGTRLSIL.

The rearrangement uses TRBV5-1 and TRBJ1-1; 7 bases map to TRBD1. From germline, CDR1 is SGHRS and CDR2 YFSETQ. The CDR3 spans 15 residues. J lost 4 bases, V lost 1 base, and 7 bases had no gene match. In DNA form, the CDR3 reads TGCGCCAGCAGCTTGCCGACAGGGACGGGCACTGAAGCTTTCTTT. It encodes CASSLPTGTGTEAFF.

The V and J genes are TRBV6-6 and TRBJ1-5; TRBD1 is a possible D gene (5 bases). Trimming removed 7 bases at V and 6 bases at J, with 16 bases between. The CDR3 has 14 residues. Germline CDR1 and CDR2: MNHNY and SVGAGI (reference sequence). CDR3 nucleotides: TGTGCCAGCACCCCAAGGGGAGGGAGTCAGCCCCAGCATTTT. Residues: CASTPRGGSQPQHF.

The rearrangement uses TRBV18 and TRBJ2-5, with D perhaps TRBD2 (6 bases). V was shortened by 5 bases and J by 1 base, with 8 bases between the two germline ends. Looked up from germline, CDR1 is KGHSH and CDR2 is LQKENI. CDR3 length equals 13 residues. The CDR3 is CASSSGLQETQYF. In DNA form, the CDR3 reads TGTGCCAGCTCATCGGGACTCCAAGAGACCCAGTACTTC.

This clone appeared a few times. The J gene is TRBJ2-5, the V gene TRBV25-1; D unclear. V lost 5 bases, J lost 4 bases, and 11 bases lay in between. CDR1 MGHDK and CDR2 SYGVNS come from the germline V gene. The CDR3 runs 13 residues. In DNA, the CDR3 is TGTGCCAGCAGTATGGCATCTGGAGAGACCCAGTACTTC. It codes for CASSMASGETQYF.

This clone came up a few times. The V call is TRBV4-1, the J call TRBJ1-5, with TRBD1 matching over 8 bases. V dropped 6 bases and J dropped 1; count of bases not matched to a gene: 11. This CDR3 region has 17 residues. Germline V CDR1 and CDR2: MGHRA, YSYEKL. The DNA for the CDR3 is TGCGCCAGCAGTCTTCGGTCAGGGGGCTGGAGCAATCAGCCCCAGCATTTT. Amino acid sequence: CASSLRSGGWSNQPQHF.

This clone was seen a few times. The V gene is TRBV19, the J gene TRBJ1-5; maybe TRBD1 (5 bases). V lost 3 bases to trimming and J lost 7 bases, with 10 bases between them. Looked up from germline, CDR1 is LNHDA and CDR2 is SQIVND (reference sequence). The CDR3 consists of 13 residues. CDR3 sequence: CASSMSGNQPQHF. For the CDR3, the DNA is TGTGCCAGTAGTATGTCAGGGAACCAGCCCCAGCATTTT.

This clone was counted only a few times. The rearrangement joins TRBV30 to TRBJ2-1, with D perhaps TRBD1 (5 bases). The CDR3 runs 13 residues. The germline gives CDR1 GTSNPN, CDR2 SVGIG (reference sequence). V lost 8 bases, J lost 3 bases, and 14 bases lay in between. The CDR3 bases are TGTGCCACCTCAGGTAGGGGCTACAATGAGCAGTTCTTC. Translation: CATSGRGYNEQFF.

The gene calls are TRBV25-1 and TRBJ2-2, with D tentatively TRBD1 (5 bases). V dropped 4 bases and J dropped 13 bases, with 7 bases sitting between them. Germline loops: CDR1 MGHDK, CDR2 SYGVNS. The CDR3 is 10 residues long. CDR3 sequence: CASSGTRLFF. The CDR3 nucleotides read TGTGCCAGCAGTGGGACAAGGCTGTTTTTT.

Concerning this clone itself: The identical CDR3 is also encoded by other nucleotide sequences in the sample. J is TRBJ1-6 and V is TRBV5-1; TRBD1 is a possible D gene (6 bases). CDR1 is SGHRS and CDR2 is YFSETQ in the germline V gene. The CDR3 extends over 14 amino acids. The germline V and J ends were trimmed by 0 bases and 6 bases, with 7 bases remaining between them. CDR3 coding DNA: TGCGCCAGCAGCTTGGGGACAGCTAATTCACCCCTCCACTTT. Translating gives CASSLGTANSPLHF.